Following are 3 T cell receptor beta chains from one sample sequenced in a study of somatic mutations in cytotoxic T cells in rheumatoid arthritis. Assay: immunoSEQ multiplex PCR; the TCRdb copy retains only in-frame clones and omits some. The sample has roughly 20,000 clones; about 85% are singletons. The sequenced sample was CD8+ T cells sorted from blood. These TCRs come from an adult with rheumatoid arthritis.

For the CDR3, the DNA is TGTGCCAGCAGCTCAGGGACTAGCGGAAATACGCAGTATTTT. This sequence encodes CASSSGTSGNTQYF. The chain recombines TRBV13 with TRBJ2-3; 11 bases agree with TRBD2. Unmatched junction bases numbered 4, after V lost 4 bases and J lost 7 bases. CDR3 length: 14 amino acids. CDR1 and CDR2 from the germline V gene are PRHDT and FYEKMQ (reference sequence). Variable domain in full (rest from reference TRBV13 and TRBJ2-3): AAGVIQSPRHLIKEKRETATLKCYPIPRHDTVYWYQQGPGQDPQFLISFYEKMQSDKGSIPDRFSAQQFSDYHSELNMSSLELGDSALYFCASSSGTSGNTQYFGPGTRLTVL.

The chain carries TRBV5-6 and TRBJ1-1; the D gene is possibly TRBD1 (5 bases). CDR3 size: 15 residues. Germline CDR1 reads SGHDT; CDR2 reads YYEEEE. V was pared by 4 bases and J by 3 bases, with 16 bases between. The CDR3: CASSREQGAYTEAFF. CDR3 nucleotide sequence: TGTGCCAGCAGCCGAGAGCAGGGAGCTTACACTGAAGCTTTCTTT.

This rearrangement joins TRBV9 to TRBJ2-1; TRBD1 is a possible D gene (5 bases). From germline, CDR1 is SGDLS and CDR2 YYNGEE. V lost 0 bases to trimming and J lost 12 bases, with 10 bases between them. CDR3 length equals 12 residues. CDR3 residues: CASSVATGPQFF. In nucleotides, the CDR3 is TGTGCCAGCAGCGTAGCAACAGGTCCGCAGTTCTTC.